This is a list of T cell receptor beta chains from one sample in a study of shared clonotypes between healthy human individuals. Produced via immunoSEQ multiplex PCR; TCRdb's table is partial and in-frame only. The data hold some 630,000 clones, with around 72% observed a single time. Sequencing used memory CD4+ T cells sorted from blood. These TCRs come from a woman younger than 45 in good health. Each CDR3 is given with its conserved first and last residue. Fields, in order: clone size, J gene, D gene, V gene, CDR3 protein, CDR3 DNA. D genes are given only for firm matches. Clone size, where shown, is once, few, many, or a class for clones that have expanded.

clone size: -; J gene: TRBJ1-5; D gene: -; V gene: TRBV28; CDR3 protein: CASSDSKMGRWSNQPQHF; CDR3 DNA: TGTGCCAGCAGCGATTCGAAAATGGGACGGTGGAGCAATCAGCCCCAGCATTTT
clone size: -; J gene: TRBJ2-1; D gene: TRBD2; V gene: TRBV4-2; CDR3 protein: CASSARKAGVSYNEQFF; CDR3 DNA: TGTGCCAGCAGCGCTAGAAAAGCGGGAGTGTCCTACAATGAGCAGTTCTTC
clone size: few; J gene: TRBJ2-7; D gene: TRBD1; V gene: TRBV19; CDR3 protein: CASSQAQGASGEQYF; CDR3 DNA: TGTGCCAGTAGTCAGGCACAGGGGGCCTCCGGCGAGCAGTACTTC
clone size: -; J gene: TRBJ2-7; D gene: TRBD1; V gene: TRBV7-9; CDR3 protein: CASSLGQSEQYF; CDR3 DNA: TGTGCCAGCAGCTTGGGACAGAGCGAGCAGTACTTC
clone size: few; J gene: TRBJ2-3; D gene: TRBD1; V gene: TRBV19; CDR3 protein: CASSIMGQSTDTQYF; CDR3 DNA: TGTGCCAGTAGTATTATGGGACAGAGCACAGATACGCAGTATTTT
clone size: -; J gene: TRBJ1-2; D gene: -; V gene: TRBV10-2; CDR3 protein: CASSELTAATNYGYTF; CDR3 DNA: TGCGCCAGCAGTGAATTAACGGCTGCGACTAACTATGGCTACACCTTC
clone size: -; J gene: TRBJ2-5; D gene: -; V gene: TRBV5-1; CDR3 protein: CASSRSGTETQYF; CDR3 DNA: TGCGCCAGCAGCCGTAGCGGAACAGAGACCCAGTACTTC
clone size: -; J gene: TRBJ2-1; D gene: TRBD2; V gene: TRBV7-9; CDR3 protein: CASSLRTSQSNEQFF; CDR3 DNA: TGTGCCAGCAGCTTAAGGACTAGCCAATCTAATGAGCAGTTCTTC
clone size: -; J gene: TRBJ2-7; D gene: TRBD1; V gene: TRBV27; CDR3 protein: CASSKPTGGLREQYF; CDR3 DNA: TGTGCCAGCAGTAAACCCACAGGGGGGCTTAGAGAGCAGTACTTC
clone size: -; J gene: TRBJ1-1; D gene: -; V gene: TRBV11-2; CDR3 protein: CASSLDARSNTEAFF; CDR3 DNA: TGTGCCAGCAGCTTAGACGCCAGATCGAACACTGAAGCTTTCTTT
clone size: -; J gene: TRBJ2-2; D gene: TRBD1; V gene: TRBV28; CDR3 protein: CASSPRQGINGELFF; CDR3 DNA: TGTGCCAGCAGTCCGAGACAGGGGATAAACGGGGAGCTGTTTTTT
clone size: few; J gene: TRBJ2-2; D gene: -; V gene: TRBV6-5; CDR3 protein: CASSQTTGELFF; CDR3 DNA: TGTGCCAGCAGCCAGACTACCGGGGAGCTGTTTTTT
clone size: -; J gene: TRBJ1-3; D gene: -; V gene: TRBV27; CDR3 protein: CASSETRFGNTIYF; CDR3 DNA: TGTGCCAGCAGCGAGACAAGGTTTGGAAACACCATATATTTT
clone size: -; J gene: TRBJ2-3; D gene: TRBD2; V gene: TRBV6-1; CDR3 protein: CAVLKRGSTDTQYF; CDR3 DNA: TGTGCCGTCCTGAAGCGGGGGAGCACAGATACGCAGTATTTT
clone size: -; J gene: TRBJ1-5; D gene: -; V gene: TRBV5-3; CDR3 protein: CARSPDLGGFNQPQHF; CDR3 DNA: TGTGCCAGAAGCCCGGACCTCGGGGGGTTCAATCAGCCCCAGCATTTT
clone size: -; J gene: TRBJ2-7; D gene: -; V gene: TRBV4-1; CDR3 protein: CASSQDTFAGRLPYEQYF; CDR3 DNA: TGCGCCAGCAGCCAAGACACGTTCGCGGGAAGGCTGCCCTACGAGCAGTACTTC
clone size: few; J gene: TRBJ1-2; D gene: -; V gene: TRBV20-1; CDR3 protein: CSATQGGGYTF; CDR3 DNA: TGCAGTGCTACACAGGGTGGAGGCTACACCTTC
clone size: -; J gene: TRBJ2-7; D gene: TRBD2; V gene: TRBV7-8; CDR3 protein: CASSQGLAGGYEQYF; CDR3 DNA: TGTGCCAGCAGCCAGGGACTAGCGGGAGGTTACGAGCAGTACTTC
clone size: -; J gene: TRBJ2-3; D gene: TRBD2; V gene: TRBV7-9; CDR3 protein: CASSSSSAGGPSDTQYF; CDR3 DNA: TGTGCCAGCAGCTCCTCTTCAGCGGGAGGGCCCTCTGATACGCAGTATTTT
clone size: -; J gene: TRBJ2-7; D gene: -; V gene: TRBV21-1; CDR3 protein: CASSKGTGPLRLYEQYF; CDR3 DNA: TGTGCCAGCAGCAAAGGGACAGGCCCCCTACGGCTCTACGAGCAGTACTTC
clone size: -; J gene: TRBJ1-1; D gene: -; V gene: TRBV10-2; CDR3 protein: CASSGSRGRGTEAFF; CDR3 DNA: TGCGCCAGCAGTGGGAGCCGGGGGCGAGGCACTGAAGCTTTCTTT
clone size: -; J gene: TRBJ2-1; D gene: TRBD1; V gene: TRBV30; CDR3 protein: CAWGGTGGREQFF; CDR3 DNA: TGTGCCTGGGGAGGGACAGGAGGGCGTGAGCAGTTCTTC
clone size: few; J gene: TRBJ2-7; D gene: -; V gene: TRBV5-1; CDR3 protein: CASSPPSPYEQYF; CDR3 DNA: TGCGCCAGCAGCCCCCCCTCCCCCTACGAGCAGTACTTC
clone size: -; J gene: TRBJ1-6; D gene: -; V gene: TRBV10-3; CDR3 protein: CAISESGLEWNSPLHF; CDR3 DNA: TGTGCCATCAGTGAGTCGGGACTGGAGTGGAATTCACCCCTCCACTTT
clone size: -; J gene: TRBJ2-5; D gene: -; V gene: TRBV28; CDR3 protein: CASSLHGRETQYF; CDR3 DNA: TGTGCCAGCAGTTTACACGGGCGGGAGACCCAGTACTTC
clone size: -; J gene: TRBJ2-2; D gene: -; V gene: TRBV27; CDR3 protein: CASTHTPRDTGELFF; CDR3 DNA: TGTGCCAGCACCCATACACCCCGGGACACCGGGGAGCTGTTTTTT
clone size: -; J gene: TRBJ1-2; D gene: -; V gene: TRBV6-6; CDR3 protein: CASSSTTGGSSGGYTF; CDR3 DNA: TGTGCCAGCAGTTCAACCACAGGAGGCTCTTCGGGAGGCTACACCTTC
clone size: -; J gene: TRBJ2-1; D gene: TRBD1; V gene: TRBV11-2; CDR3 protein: CASSDSDREKQFF; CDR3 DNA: TGTGCCAGCAGCGATTCGGACAGGGAAAAGCAGTTCTTC
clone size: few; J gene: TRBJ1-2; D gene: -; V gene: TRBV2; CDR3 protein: CASIRGLKYYTF; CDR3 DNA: TGTGCCAGCATTCGGGGGCTGAAGTACTACACCTTC
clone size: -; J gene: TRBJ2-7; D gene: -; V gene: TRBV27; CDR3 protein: CASSLSRNSYEQYF; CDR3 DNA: TGTGCCAGCAGTTTATCCAGGAATTCCTACGAGCAGTACTTC
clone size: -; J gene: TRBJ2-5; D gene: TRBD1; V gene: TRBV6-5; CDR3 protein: CASSSTGATGETQYF; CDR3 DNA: TGTGCCAGCAGTTCGACAGGGGCCACGGGGGAGACCCAGTACTTC
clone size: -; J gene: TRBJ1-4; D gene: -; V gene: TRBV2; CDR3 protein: CASHGFGEKLFF; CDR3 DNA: TGTGCCAGCCATGGCTTCGGAGAAAAACTGTTTTTT
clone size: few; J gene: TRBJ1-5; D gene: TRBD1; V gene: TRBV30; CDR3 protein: CACRHTGELHQPQHF; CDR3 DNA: TGTGCCTGCCGACACACAGGGGAACTTCATCAGCCCCAGCATTTT
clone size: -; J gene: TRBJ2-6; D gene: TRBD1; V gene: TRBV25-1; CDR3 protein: CASSGTGPGANVLTF; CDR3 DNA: TGTGCCAGCAGTGGGACAGGGCCTGGGGCCAACGTCCTGACTTTC
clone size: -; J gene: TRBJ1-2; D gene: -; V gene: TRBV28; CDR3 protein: CASATGALNYGYTF; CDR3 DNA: TGTGCCAGCGCGACGGGGGCCCTTAACTATGGCTACACCTTC
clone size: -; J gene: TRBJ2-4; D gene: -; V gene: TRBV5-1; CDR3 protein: CASSLDRGRAKNIQYF; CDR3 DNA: TGCGCCAGCAGCTTGGATAGAGGGAGGGCCAAAAACATTCAGTACTTC
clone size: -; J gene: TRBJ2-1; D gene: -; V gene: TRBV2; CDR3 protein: CASSDWDTSYNEQFF; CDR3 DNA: TGTGCCAGCAGTGACTGGGACACCTCCTACAATGAGCAGTTCTTC
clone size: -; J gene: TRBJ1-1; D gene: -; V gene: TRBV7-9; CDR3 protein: CASSLGLRVNTEAFF; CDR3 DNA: TGTGCCAGCAGCTTAGGGCTTCGAGTGAACACTGAAGCTTTCTTT
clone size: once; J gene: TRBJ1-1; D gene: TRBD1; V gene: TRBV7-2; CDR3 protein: CASSPLRGRDTEAFF; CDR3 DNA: TGTGCCAGCAGCCCTCTGAGGGGGCGGGACACTGAAGCTTTCTTT
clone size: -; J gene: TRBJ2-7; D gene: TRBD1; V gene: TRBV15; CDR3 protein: CATSRDRSYEQYF; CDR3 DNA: TGTGCCACCAGCAGGGACAGGTCCTACGAGCAGTACTTC
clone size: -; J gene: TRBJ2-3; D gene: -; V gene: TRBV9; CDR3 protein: CASSPGTDTQYF; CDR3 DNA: TGTGCCAGCAGCCCCGGAACAGATACGCAGTATTTT
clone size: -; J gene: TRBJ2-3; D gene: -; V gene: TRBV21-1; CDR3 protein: CASSFNATSGRDPGHTDTQYF; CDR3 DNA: TGTGCCAGCAGCTTTAACGCCACTAGCGGGAGGGATCCAGGCCACACAGATACGCAGTATTTT
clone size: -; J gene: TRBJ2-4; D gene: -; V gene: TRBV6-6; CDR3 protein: CASSSGTVAKNIQYF; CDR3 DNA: TGTGCCAGCAGTTCCGGGACGGTAGCCAAAAACATTCAGTACTTC
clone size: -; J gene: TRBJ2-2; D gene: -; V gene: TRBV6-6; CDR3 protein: CAISGHYTGELFF; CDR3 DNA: TGTGCCATATCGGGACATTACACCGGGGAGCTGTTTTTT
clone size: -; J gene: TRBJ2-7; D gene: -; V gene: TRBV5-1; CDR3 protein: CASSLDRDFPYEQYF; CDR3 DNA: TGCGCCAGCAGCTTGGATCGGGACTTTCCTTACGAGCAGTACTTC
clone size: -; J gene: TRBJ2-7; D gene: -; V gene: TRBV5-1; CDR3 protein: CASSLAQQVTNYEQYF; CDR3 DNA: TGCGCCAGCAGCTTGGCTCAGCAGGTTACGAACTACGAGCAGTACTTC
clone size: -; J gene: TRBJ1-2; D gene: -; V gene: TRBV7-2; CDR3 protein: CASSPILRIKNGYTF; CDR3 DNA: TGTGCCAGCAGCCCGATACTTCGGATCAAAAATGGCTACACCTTC
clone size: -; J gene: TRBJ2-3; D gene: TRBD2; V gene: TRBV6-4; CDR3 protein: CASSPLAGLSDTQYF; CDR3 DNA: TGTGCCAGCAGTCCTCTAGCGGGATTGTCGGATACGCAGTATTTT
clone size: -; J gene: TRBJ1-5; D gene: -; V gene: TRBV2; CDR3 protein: CASSEVTIDQPQHF; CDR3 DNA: TGTGCCAGCAGTGAAGTGACGATTGACCAGCCCCAGCATTTT
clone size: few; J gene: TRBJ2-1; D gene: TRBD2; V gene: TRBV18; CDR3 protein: CASSLLAGVSYNEQFF; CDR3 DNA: TGTGCCAGCTCTCTCCTAGCGGGAGTCTCCTACAATGAGCAGTTCTTC
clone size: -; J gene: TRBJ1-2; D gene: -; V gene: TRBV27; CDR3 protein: CASSSQPLGSSGYTF; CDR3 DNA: TGTGCCAGCAGTTCCCAACCGTTGGGGAGTAGTGGCTACACCTTC
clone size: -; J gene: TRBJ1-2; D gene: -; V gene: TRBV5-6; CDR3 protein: CASNAWDKFNYGYTF; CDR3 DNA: TGTGCCAGTAATGCCTGGGACAAATTTAACTATGGCTACACCTTC